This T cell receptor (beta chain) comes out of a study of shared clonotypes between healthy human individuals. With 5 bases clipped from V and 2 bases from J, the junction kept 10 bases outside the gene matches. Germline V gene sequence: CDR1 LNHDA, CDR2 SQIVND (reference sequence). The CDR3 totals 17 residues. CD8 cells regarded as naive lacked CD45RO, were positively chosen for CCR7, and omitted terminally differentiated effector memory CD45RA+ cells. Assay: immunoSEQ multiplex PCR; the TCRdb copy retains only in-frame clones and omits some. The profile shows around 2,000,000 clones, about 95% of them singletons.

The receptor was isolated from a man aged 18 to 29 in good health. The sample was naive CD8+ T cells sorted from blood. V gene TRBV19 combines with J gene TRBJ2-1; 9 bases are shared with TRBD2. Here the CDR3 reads CASSLLLAGAAYNEQFF. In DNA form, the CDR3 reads TGTGCCAGTAGTCTACTCTTAGCGGGAGCAGCCTACAATGAGCAGTTCTTC.